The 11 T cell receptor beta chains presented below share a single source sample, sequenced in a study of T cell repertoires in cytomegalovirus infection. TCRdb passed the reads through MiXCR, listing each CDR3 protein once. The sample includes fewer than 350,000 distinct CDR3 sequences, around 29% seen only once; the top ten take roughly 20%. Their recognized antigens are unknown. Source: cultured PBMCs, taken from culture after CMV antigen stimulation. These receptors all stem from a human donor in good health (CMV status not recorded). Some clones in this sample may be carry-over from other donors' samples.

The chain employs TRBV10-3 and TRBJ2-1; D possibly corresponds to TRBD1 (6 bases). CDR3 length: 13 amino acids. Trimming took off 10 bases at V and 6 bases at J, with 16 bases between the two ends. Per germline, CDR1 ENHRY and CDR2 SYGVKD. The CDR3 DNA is TGTGCCACCTCAGGGGTCGGTGTCAATGAGCAGTTCTTC. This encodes CATSGVGVNEQFF.

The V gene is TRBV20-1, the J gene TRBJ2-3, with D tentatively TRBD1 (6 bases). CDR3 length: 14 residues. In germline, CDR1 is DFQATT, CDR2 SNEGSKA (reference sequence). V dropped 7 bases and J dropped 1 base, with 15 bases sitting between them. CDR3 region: CSVSQGGGTDTQYF. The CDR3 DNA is TGCAGTGTATCACAGGGTGGGGGCACAGATACGCAGTATTTT.

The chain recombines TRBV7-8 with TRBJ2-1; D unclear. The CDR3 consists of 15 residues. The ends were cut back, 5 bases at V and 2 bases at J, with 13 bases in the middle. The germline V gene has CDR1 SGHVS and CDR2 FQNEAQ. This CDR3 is CASSPDRLPYNEQFF. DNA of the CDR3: TGTGCCAGCAGCCCAGACCGTTTGCCCTACAATGAGCAGTTCTTC.

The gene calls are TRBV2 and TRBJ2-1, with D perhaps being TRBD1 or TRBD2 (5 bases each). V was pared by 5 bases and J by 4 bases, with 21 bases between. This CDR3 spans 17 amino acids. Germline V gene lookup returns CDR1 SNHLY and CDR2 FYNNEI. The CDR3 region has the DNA TGTGCCAGCAGTCGCCCCTCGGGGCCGGATACATACAATGAGCAGTTCTTC. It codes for CASSRPSGPDTYNEQFF. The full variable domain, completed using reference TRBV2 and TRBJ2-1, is EPEVTQTPSHQVTQMGQEVILRCVPISNHLYFYWYRQILGQKVEFLVSFYNNEISEKSEIFDDQFSVERPDGSNFTLKIRSTKLEDSAMYFCASSRPSGPDTYNEQFFGPGTRLTVL.

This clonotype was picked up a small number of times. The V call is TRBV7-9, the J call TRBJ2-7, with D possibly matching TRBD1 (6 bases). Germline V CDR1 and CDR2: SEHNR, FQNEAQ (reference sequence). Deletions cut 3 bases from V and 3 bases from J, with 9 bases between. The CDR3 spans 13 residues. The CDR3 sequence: CASSFKGGYEQYF. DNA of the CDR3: TGTGCCAGCAGCTTCAAAGGGGGCTACGAGCAGTACTTC. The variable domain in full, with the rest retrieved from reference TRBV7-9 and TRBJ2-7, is DTGVSQNPRHKITKRGQNVTFRCDPISEHNRLYWYRQTLGQGPEFLTYFQNEAQLEKSRLLSDRFSAERPKGSFSTLEIQRTEQGDSAMYLCASSFKGGYEQYFGPGTRLTVT.

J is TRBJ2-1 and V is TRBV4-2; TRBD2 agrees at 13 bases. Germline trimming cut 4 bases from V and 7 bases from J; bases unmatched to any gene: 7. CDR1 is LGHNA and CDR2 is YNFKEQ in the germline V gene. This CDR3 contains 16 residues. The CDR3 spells CASSRTSGSLENEQFF. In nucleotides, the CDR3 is TGTGCCAGCAGCCGGACTAGCGGGAGTCTGGAGAATGAGCAGTTCTTC.

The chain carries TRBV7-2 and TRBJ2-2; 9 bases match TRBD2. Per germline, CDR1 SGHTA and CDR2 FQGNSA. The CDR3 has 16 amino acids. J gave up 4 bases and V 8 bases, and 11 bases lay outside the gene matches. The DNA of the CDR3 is TGTGCCAGCGGTTTAGCGGGAGTCTGGGTCACCGGGGAGCTGTTTTTT. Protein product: CASGLAGVWVTGELFF.

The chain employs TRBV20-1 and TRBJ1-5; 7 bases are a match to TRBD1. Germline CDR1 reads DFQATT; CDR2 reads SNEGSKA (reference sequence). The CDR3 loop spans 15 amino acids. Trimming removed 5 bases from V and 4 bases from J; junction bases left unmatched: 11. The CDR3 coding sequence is TGCAGTGCTCTAGTCGGGACAGAACTGAATCAGCCCCAGCATTTT. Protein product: CSALVGTELNQPQHF.

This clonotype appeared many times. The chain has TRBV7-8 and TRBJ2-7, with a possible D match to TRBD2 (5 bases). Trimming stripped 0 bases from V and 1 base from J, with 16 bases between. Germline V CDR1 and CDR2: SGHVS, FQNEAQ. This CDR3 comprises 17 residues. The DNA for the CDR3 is TGTGCCAGCAGCTTAGCTGTGAGCGGACTCGAATCCTACGAGCAGTACTTC. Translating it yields CASSLAVSGLESYEQYF.

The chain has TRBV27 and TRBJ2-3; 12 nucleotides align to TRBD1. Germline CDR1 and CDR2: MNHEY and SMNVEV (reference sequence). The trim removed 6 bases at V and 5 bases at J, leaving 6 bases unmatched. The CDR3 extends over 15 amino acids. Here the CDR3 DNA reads TGTGCCAGCAGCTGGGGACAGGGGGCCGGAGATACGCAGTATTTT. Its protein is CASSWGQGAGDTQYF.

The CDR3 is CSASSSGGIHTQYF. The CDR3, as DNA: TGCAGTGCTAGTTCCAGCGGGGGGATCCATACGCAGTATTTT. The genes are TRBV20-1 and TRBJ2-3, with 9 bases identical to TRBD2. The germline V gene encodes CDR1 DFQATT and CDR2 SNEGSKA (reference sequence). The V gene end was trimmed by 3 bases and the J gene end by 7 bases; junction bases not matched to a gene: 8. CDR3 length equals 14 residues.